This is a list of T cell receptor beta chains from one sample in a study of technical replicates of blood from a few donors. The data were produced by immunoSEQ multiplex PCR, yet TCRdb's version contains in-frame clones alone and is incomplete. The table includes approximately 12,000 clones, 85% to 95% detected once. The specimen sequenced was PBMCs. The source of these receptors is a human donor in good health. Both conserved end residues are part of each CDR3. The D gene is left open where the match is weak. Where a row states a size, it is once, few, many or the class of an expanded clone; other rows omit it.

d_call: .
clone_size: .
v_call: TRBV7-6
j_call: TRBJ2-7
cdr3_aa: CASSPTGSSYEQYF
cdr3_nt: TGTGCCAGCAGCCCGACAGGTAGCTCCTACGAGCAGTACTTC

d_call: .
clone_size: .
v_call: TRBV5-1
j_call: TRBJ2-2
cdr3_aa: CASSLASGTGELFF
cdr3_nt: TGCGCCAGCAGCTTGGCCAGTGGCACCGGGGAGCTGTTTTTT

d_call: .
clone_size: .
v_call: TRBV7-6
j_call: TRBJ1-2
cdr3_aa: CASSLAPRGTTTYGYTF
cdr3_nt: TGTGCCAGCAGCTTAGCGCCAAGGGGGACCACCACCTATGGCTACACCTTC

d_call: .
clone_size: .
v_call: TRBV6-9
j_call: TRBJ2-1
cdr3_aa: CASSSLRDNEQFF
cdr3_nt: TGTGCCAGCAGTTCCCTTCGGGACAATGAGCAGTTCTTC

d_call: .
clone_size: .
v_call: TRBV6-4
j_call: TRBJ2-2
cdr3_aa: CASSSGNTGELFF
cdr3_nt: TGTGCCAGCAGTAGCGGGAACACCGGGGAGCTGTTTTTT

d_call: TRBD1
clone_size: .
v_call: TRBV2
j_call: TRBJ2-2
cdr3_aa: CASILTGGRTGELFF
cdr3_nt: TGTGCCAGCATCCTCACAGGGGGCCGGACCGGGGAGCTGTTTTTT

d_call: .
clone_size: once
v_call: TRBV7-8
j_call: TRBJ2-5
cdr3_aa: CASSLRQAERETQYF
cdr3_nt: TGTGCCAGCAGCTTAAGGCAGGCCGAACGGGAGACCCAGTACTTC

d_call: TRBD1
clone_size: .
v_call: TRBV15
j_call: TRBJ1-3
cdr3_aa: CATSSDREAFGNTIYF
cdr3_nt: TGTGCCACCAGCAGTGACAGGGAGGCGTTTGGAAACACCATATATTTT

d_call: TRBD1
clone_size: .
v_call: TRBV19
j_call: TRBJ1-5
cdr3_aa: CASSMTDRVGNQPQHF
cdr3_nt: TGTGCCAGTAGTATGACGGACAGGGTCGGCAATCAGCCCCAGCATTTT

d_call: .
clone_size: once
v_call: TRBV5-1
j_call: TRBJ2-1
cdr3_aa: CASSSLAARDEQFF
cdr3_nt: TGCGCCAGCAGCTCGCTGGCGGCCAGGGATGAGCAGTTCTTC

d_call: .
clone_size: .
v_call: TRBV28
j_call: TRBJ2-1
cdr3_aa: CASSFRGEQFF
cdr3_nt: TGTGCCAGCAGTTTTCGGGGTGAGCAGTTCTTC

d_call: .
clone_size: .
v_call: TRBV6-5
j_call: TRBJ1-1
cdr3_aa: CASSTTGRAEAFF
cdr3_nt: TGTGCCAGCAGTACCACTGGGAGGGCTGAAGCTTTCTTT

d_call: TRBD1
clone_size: .
v_call: TRBV25-1
j_call: TRBJ2-2
cdr3_aa: CASTNSKGAGWTGELFF
cdr3_nt: TGTGCCAGCACTAATTCAAAGGGGGCCGGTTGGACCGGGGAGCTGTTTTTT

d_call: .
clone_size: .
v_call: TRBV10-3
j_call: TRBJ2-1
cdr3_aa: CAISEGLVRGGEQFF
cdr3_nt: TGTGCCATCAGTGAGGGACTAGTAAGGGGGGGTGAGCAGTTCTTC

d_call: TRBD2
clone_size: .
v_call: TRBV5-1
j_call: TRBJ2-1
cdr3_aa: CASSLDLAGGEQFF
cdr3_nt: TGCGCCAGCAGCTTGGATCTAGCGGGAGGTGAGCAGTTCTTC

d_call: .
clone_size: .
v_call: TRBV7-8
j_call: TRBJ1-1
cdr3_aa: CASSWGTLNTEAFF
cdr3_nt: TGTGCCAGCAGCTGGGGGACACTGAACACTGAAGCTTTCTTT

d_call: TRBD1
clone_size: once
v_call: TRBV6-4
j_call: TRBJ2-1
cdr3_aa: CASSEGTGGYNEQFF
cdr3_nt: TGTGCCAGCAGTGAAGGGACAGGGGGTTACAATGAGCAGTTCTTC

d_call: TRBD1
clone_size: .
v_call: TRBV30
j_call: TRBJ1-1
cdr3_aa: CAWSGQGGEAFF
cdr3_nt: TGTGCCTGGAGTGGACAGGGTGGTGAAGCTTTCTTT

d_call: TRBD1
clone_size: .
v_call: TRBV11-2
j_call: TRBJ1-5
cdr3_aa: CASSLAGGDQPQHF
cdr3_nt: TGTGCCAGCAGCTTAGCAGGGGGCGACCAGCCCCAGCATTTT

d_call: .
clone_size: .
v_call: TRBV6-1
j_call: TRBJ2-5
cdr3_aa: CASSGDAGETQYF
cdr3_nt: TGTGCCAGCAGTGGGGACGCGGGGGAGACCCAGTACTTC

d_call: .
clone_size: .
v_call: TRBV6-5
j_call: TRBJ1-1
cdr3_aa: CASSYSQASTEAFF
cdr3_nt: TGTGCCAGCAGTTACTCACAGGCTAGCACTGAAGCTTTCTTT

d_call: TRBD1
clone_size: .
v_call: TRBV5-1
j_call: TRBJ2-5
cdr3_aa: CASSLATGAEETQYF
cdr3_nt: TGCGCCAGCAGCTTGGCCACAGGGGCGGAAGAGACCCAGTACTTC

d_call: TRBD2
clone_size: .
v_call: TRBV10-3
j_call: TRBJ2-5
cdr3_aa: CATSGRGKPQETQYF
cdr3_nt: TGTGCCACCTCGGGGAGGGGTAAACCTCAAGAGACCCAGTACTTC

d_call: .
clone_size: once
v_call: TRBV9
j_call: TRBJ2-7
cdr3_aa: CASSVAAGSHRTSYEQYF
cdr3_nt: TGTGCCAGCAGCGTAGCGGCAGGGTCCCATCGTACCTCCTACGAGCAGTACTTC

d_call: TRBD2
clone_size: .
v_call: TRBV7-3
j_call: TRBJ2-5
cdr3_aa: CASSLMGGVRRQETQYF
cdr3_nt: TGTGCCAGCAGCTTAATGGGAGGGGTTAGGCGACAAGAGACCCAGTACTTC

d_call: TRBD2
clone_size: .
v_call: TRBV4-2
j_call: TRBJ2-2
cdr3_aa: CASSQASGTNTGELFF
cdr3_nt: TGTGCCAGCAGCCAAGCTAGCGGGACGAACACCGGGGAGCTGTTTTTT

d_call: TRBD2
clone_size: .
v_call: TRBV5-8
j_call: TRBJ2-1
cdr3_aa: CASSFWVAGESSFNEQLF
cdr3_nt: TGTGCCAGCAGCTTTTGGGTAGCGGGAGAGTCTTCTTTCAATGAGCAGCTCTTC

d_call: TRBD2
clone_size: few
v_call: TRBV9
j_call: TRBJ2-3
cdr3_aa: CASSVATMASGTDTQYF
cdr3_nt: TGTGCCAGCAGCGTAGCTACAATGGCTAGCGGAACAGATACGCAGTATTTT